The rows below give T cell receptor beta chains drawn from one sample of a study of T cells in Graves' hyperthyroidism and ophthalmopathy. TCRdb recomputed calls from the multiplex PCR reads with MiXCR, one row per CDR3 protein. The sample shows about 760,000 distinct CDR3 sequences, roughly a third of them seen only once. The sequencing input was blood. These receptors all come from a woman aged 40-49 years with Graves' hyperthyroidism. Both conserved end residues are part of each CDR3. The order of the fields is J gene, clone size, V gene, D gene, CDR3 protein. A D gene is named only where the DNA matches it firmly. Clone size is stated in some rows and not others, as once, few, many or a class when expanded.

TRBJ2-5 | NA | TRBV5-5 | NA | CASSATGTQYF
TRBJ1-5 | NA | TRBV6-6 | NA | CASSYGGGRGQPQHF
TRBJ2-7 | few | TRBV28 | TRBD2 | CASSLGLEDEQYF
TRBJ1-1 | many | TRBV29-1 | TRBD1 | CSVERQGVTFF
TRBJ1-1 | few | TRBV7-2 | NA | CASSPARASYSTEAFF
TRBJ1-6 | NA | TRBV10-3 | NA | CASREAGLTYNSPLHF
TRBJ2-7 | NA | TRBV7-2 | NA | CASSFRGATYEQYF
TRBJ1-1 | many | TRBV10-3 | TRBD1 | CAISEFETGTAEAFF
TRBJ1-1 | few | TRBV5-4 | TRBD1 | CASGDRGLGTEAFF
TRBJ2-7 | few | TRBV4-3 | NA | CASSQGASSAYEQYF
TRBJ1-1 | many | TRBV10-1 | NA | CASSDRLFDTEAFF
TRBJ1-1 | few | TRBV6-6 | NA | CASRPHTEAFF
TRBJ1-5 | NA | TRBV2 | NA | CASRVGGRNQPQHF
TRBJ1-2 | NA | TRBV7-9 | NA | CASSPPLRGYTF
TRBJ1-5 | many | TRBV7-9 | TRBD1 | CASSPLGQGPQPQHF
TRBJ1-1 | few | TRBV6-2/TRBV6-3 | NA | CASSMTARGMNTEAFF
TRBJ2-7 | NA | TRBV19 | NA | CASSTGTSYEQYF
TRBJ2-3 | NA | TRBV7-3 | TRBD2 | CASSLTTGGSEYTQYF
TRBJ2-7 | few | TRBV6-5 | TRBD2 | CASRTGLAGGYEQYF
TRBJ1-3 | NA | TRBV5-1 | NA | CASSLDRAGNTIHF
TRBJ1-1 | NA | TRBV5-1 | NA | CASRPTSGINNEAFF
TRBJ1-2 | few | TRBV20-1 | NA | CSAGGAYGYTF
TRBJ1-1 | NA | TRBV15 | NA | CATSPATGRRTEAFF
TRBJ1-2 | NA | TRBV12-3/TRBV12-4 | TRBD1 | CASSLWDRADGYTF
TRBJ1-2 | NA | TRBV6-5 | TRBD1 | CASSYAGTGFGYTF
TRBJ2-2 | many | TRBV25-1 | NA | CASSEYFEGTGELFF
TRBJ1-4 | NA | TRBV12-3/TRBV12-4 | NA | CASSLGGVTNEKLFF
TRBJ2-2 | NA | TRBV7-6 | TRBD2 | CASSWILAGEPTGELFF
TRBJ1-5 | NA | TRBV10-3 | TRBD1 | CAISEKVDRDSTQPQHF
TRBJ2-7 | few | TRBV4-3 | NA | CASSQFQGRGQYF
TRBJ2-2 | few | TRBV19 | TRBD1 | CASSIDGQGWAGELFF
TRBJ2-7 | NA | TRBV7-9 | TRBD2 | CASTLAGPSYEQYF
TRBJ1-2 | NA | TRBV4-2 | NA | CASSQDLAGTPNYGYTF
TRBJ2-5 | NA | TRBV12-3/TRBV12-4 | NA | CASSPSGWSGQETQYF
TRBJ1-1 | few | TRBV6-4 | NA | CASGRQANTEAFF
TRBJ1-6 | many | TRBV6-5 | NA | CASSYSGRPLLHF
TRBJ2-1 | NA | TRBV19 | TRBD2 | CASSITGGRYEQFF
TRBJ1-5 | many | TRBV19 | NA | CASSILGGNQPQHF
TRBJ2-2 | NA | TRBV9 | NA | CASSGGLLVGTGELFF
TRBJ2-5 | NA | TRBV2 | TRBD2 | CASSRLAGVGEETQYF
TRBJ1-3 | few | TRBV5-5 | TRBD1 | CASSRVRDSELSGNTIYF
TRBJ2-5 | many | TRBV10-3 | TRBD2 | CAISVGSSGEEETQYF
TRBJ2-7 | few | TRBV19 | NA | CASSIPSYEQYF
TRBJ1-3 | few | TRBV6-5 | NA | CASSYSIGGLSSSGNTIYF
TRBJ1-1 | NA | TRBV20-1 | NA | CSARDEGMNTEAFF